The next 9 T cell receptor beta chains were all read from a single sample in a study of spatial heterogeneity in lung cancer. These receptors' targets are unknown. Stated time point: sample taken at primary tumor resection. Study outcomes and limitations: Higher tumor mutation counts went along with higher counts of expanded intratumoral alpha and beta TCRs.

A single record per CDR3 protein comes from TCRdb applying MiXCR to the 5' RACE reads. The sample has 2,000 to 2,500 distinct CDR3 sequences; 20% to 30% are singletons. Material: lung tumor tissue, obtained at surgery. The receptors come from a male donor with early-stage non-small cell lung cancer.

A remark on this clonotype: Because the library targeted alpha chains, this beta chain is an off-target read whose size means little. The rearrangement joins TRBV2 to TRBJ1-2; D ambiguous. The length of the CDR3 is 13 residues. With 6 bases removed from V and 5 bases from J, the gap between germline ends came to 13 bases. Per germline, CDR1 SNHLY and CDR2 FYNNEI. The CDR3 nucleotides are TGTGCCAGCAGGGACCCTCTTTCTTATGGCTACACCTTC. Translation gives CASRDPLSYGYTF.

Worth noting for this clonotype: This could be a read error, since a much larger clone is one nucleotide away. Found in a library prepared for alpha chains, this beta chain is an off-target read, and its abundance has little meaning. V usage is TRBV19 and J usage is TRBJ2-2; D ambiguous. V was pared by 7 bases and J by 2 bases, with 14 bases between. This CDR3 is 15 amino acids long. Looked up from germline, CDR1 is LNHDA and CDR2 is SQIVND (reference sequence). In DNA form, the CDR3 reads TGTGCCAGTACCCCCTGGCTGCATAACACCGGGGAGCTGTTTTTT. This gives the protein CASTPWLHNTGELFF.

By share, this clonotype ranks as medium-sized (0.01 to 0.1%). In a library made to pick up alpha chains, this beta chain is a stray read with a size that means little. V usage is TRBV11-2 and J usage is TRBJ2-1, with D perhaps being TRBD1 or TRBD2 (5 bases each). Germline lookup yields CDR1 SGHAT and CDR2 FQNNGV. V lost 3 bases to trimming and J lost 9 bases, with 12 bases between them. The CDR3 extends over 13 amino acids. This chain's CDR3 is CASSFGALGEQFF. In DNA, the CDR3 is TGTGCCAGCAGCTTCGGGGCTTTGGGTGAGCAGTTCTTC.

Notes on this clonotype: A library made for alpha chains picked up this beta chain off target, so its size means little. J is TRBJ2-1 and V is TRBV20-1; weak D call: TRBD2 (5 bases). Germline V gene lookup returns CDR1 DFQATT and CDR2 SNEGSKA (reference sequence). CDR3 size: 13 residues. V lost 5 bases and J lost 0, with 8 bases in between. The CDR3 reads CSAPGFSYNEQFF. The CDR3 DNA follows: TGCAGTGCTCCGGGATTCTCCTACAATGAGCAGTTCTTC.

Notes on this clonotype: This beta chain lies outside the target of a library built for alpha chains; its clone size means little. The chain combines TRBV28 with TRBJ2-7, with 7 positions matching TRBD1. The CDR3 extends over 12 amino acids. Germline CDR1 reads MDHEN; CDR2 reads SYDVKM. Germline trimming cut 10 bases from V and 3 bases from J; bases unmatched to any gene: 6. Here the CDR3 reads CATRGGLYEQYF. In nucleotides, the CDR3 is TGTGCCACACGAGGGGGCCTCTACGAGCAGTACTTC.

Sample share makes this clonotype medium-sized. A library made for alpha chains picked up this beta chain off target, so its size means little. The rearrangement joins TRBV5-1 to TRBJ2-1; 8 nucleotides line up with TRBD2. The V and J ends lost 10 bases and 8 bases, in that order; junction bases with no gene match: 14. In germline, CDR1 is SGHRS, CDR2 YFSETQ. The CDR3 is 14 amino acids. Written as DNA, the CDR3 is TGCGCCTCCTCGGACAGCGGGAGTGGTGATGAGCAGTTCTTC. Translated: CASSDSGSGDEQFF. The whole variable domain, filled in from reference TRBV5-1 and TRBJ2-1, reads KAGVTQTPRYLIKTRGQQVTLSCSPISGHRSVSWYQQTPGQGLQFLFEYFSETQRNKGNFPGRFSGRQFSNSRSEMNVSTLELGDSALYLCASSDSGSGDEQFFGPGTRLTVL.

A word on this clonotype: For a library built for alpha chains, this beta chain is a stray read; little rests on its size. The chain carries TRBV29-1 and TRBJ2-6; a possible D gene is TRBD2 (5 bases). CDR1 and CDR2 (germline): SQVTM, ANQGSEA. The CDR3 contains 14 residues. DNA for the CDR3: TGCGTAATAAAGCGGAACTCTGGGGCCAACGTCCTGACTTTC. The encoded protein is CVIKRNSGANVLTF.

Regarding this clonotype: The library was prepared for alpha chains; this beta chain is a stray read, so its frequency means little. The V gene is TRBV18, the J gene TRBJ2-3; the D is unclear. This CDR3 has 13 residues. With 2 bases removed from V and 2 bases from J, the gap between germline ends came to 5 bases. The germline gives CDR1 KGHSH, CDR2 LQKENI. DNA for the CDR3: TGTGCCAGCTCACCAACCGACACAGATACGCAGTATTTT. Its protein product is CASSPTDTDTQYF. The full variable domain, with the rest looked up from reference TRBV18 and TRBJ2-3, is NAGVMQNPRHLVRRRGQEARLRCSPMKGHSHVYWYRQLPEEGLKFMVYLQKENIIDESGMPKERFSAEFPKEGPSILRIQQVVRGDSAAYFCASSPTDTDTQYFGPGTRLTVL.

With regard to this clonotype: Being off target in a library aimed at alpha chains, this beta chain has a size of little meaning. The chain carries TRBV2 and TRBJ2-7; no firm D call. V lost 4 bases and J 3 bases, leaving 4 bases between the germline ends. The CDR3 has 11 amino acids. The germline V gene has CDR1 SNHLY and CDR2 FYNNEI. The CDR3 sequence: CASSGFYEQYF. DNA of the CDR3: TGTGCCAGCAGTGGGTTCTACGAGCAGTACTTC.